The clone carrying this TCR beta chain is large. Its specificity is unknown. TRBV12-4/TRBJ1-2 clonotypes were amplified with adaptor-ligated barcode primers. TCRdb itself ran the multiplex PCR reads through MiXCR, one entry per CDR3 protein. The sample carries 500 to 600 distinct CDR3 sequences, roughly a sixth recorded once. This CDR3 has 18 residues. Trimming shortened V by 1 base and J by 2 bases, and 20 bases separated the two germline ends. Findings and caveats of the study: Tumor memory CD4+ T cell TCR gene usage clustered with blood and lymph node memory CD4+ cells and lymph node naive CD4+ cells. Tumor Tregs overlapped most with tumor, then blood, naive CD4+ cells. Naive CD4+ cells shared about 13% of tumor Treg sequences.

Treg sorting used a CD4+CD25+CD127-/low gate. The chain links TRBV12-3 or TRBV12-4 to TRBJ1-2, with D uncertain. The sequence was obtained from a female donor with breast cancer. Sequenced sample: tumor-infiltrating Tregs sorted from the breast tumor. The chain's CDR3 is CASSLGSVSRSWNYGYTF. CDR3 nucleotides: TGTGCCAGCAGTTTAGGGTCGGTATCAAGGTCGTGGAACTATGGCTACACCTTC.